Described below is a single T cell receptor (beta chain) sequence and its context. Its cognate antigen is unknown. Sequencing targeted TCR beta in T cells from blood (CD8+ and CD4+). The multiple sclerosis control group comprised treatment-naive patients with stable or active relapsing-remitting disease. Random hexamers were used to reverse transcribe an amount of roughly 0.45 to 1 ug RNA. Across 54 Vbeta and 13 Jbeta, TCR beta CDR3 was amplified with immunoSEQ multiplex PCR. TCRdb reprocessed the immunoSEQ multiplex PCR reads via MiXCR and lists one record per CDR3 protein. The sample lists about 200,000 distinct CDR3 sequences, around 95% occurring once. The V end lost 6 bases, the J end lost 5 bases, and 16 bases lay between the germline ends. CDR3 length: 15 amino acids. Germline V gene lookup returns CDR1 SGHTA and CDR2 FQGTGA. The sample is drawn from a study of CD8 T cells in Susac syndrome. Broader study findings: A relatively small number of individuals underwent TCR sequencing and HLA analysis.

The receptor's source is a human donor with multiple sclerosis. The chain links TRBV7-3 to TRBJ2-2; possibly TRBD1 for D (6 bases). Input material: CD4+ T cells from PBMCs. CDR3 loop: CASSSTGSRTGELFF. The CDR3 DNA is TGTGCCAGCAGTTCAACAGGGTCTAGGACCGGGGAGCTGTTTTTT.